This T cell receptor beta chain was sequenced for a study of blood T cell repertoires in COVID-19. For the study at large: From the United States, Italy and Spain came samples of acute and convalescent COVID-19. Sources were T cells, B-cell-depleted T cells, or PBMCs; the material itself was cDNA or gDNA.

J lost 4 bases, V lost 4 bases, and 9 bases had no gene match. Germline V lookup: CDR1 LNHDA, CDR2 SQIVND (reference sequence). The CDR3 contains 16 residues. Original analysis: Cell counts per sample came from amplifying reference gene primers. Sequencing used immunoSEQ multiplex PCR; TCRdb keeps in-frame clones, though not all of them. D and trimming come from the DNA, and the V and J calls and clone size come from that table. In the table there are fewer than 40,000 clones, around 90% of which are singletons. Sequenced: peripheral blood. This TCR derives from a woman aged 40 to 55 with active or convalescent COVID-19. The chain employs TRBV19 and TRBJ2-7; 11 nucleotides align to TRBD1. The CDR3 DNA reads as TGTGCCAGTAGTAACCGGGACAGGGGGAATCCTTACGAGCAGTACTTC. Translating it yields CASSNRDRGNPYEQYF.